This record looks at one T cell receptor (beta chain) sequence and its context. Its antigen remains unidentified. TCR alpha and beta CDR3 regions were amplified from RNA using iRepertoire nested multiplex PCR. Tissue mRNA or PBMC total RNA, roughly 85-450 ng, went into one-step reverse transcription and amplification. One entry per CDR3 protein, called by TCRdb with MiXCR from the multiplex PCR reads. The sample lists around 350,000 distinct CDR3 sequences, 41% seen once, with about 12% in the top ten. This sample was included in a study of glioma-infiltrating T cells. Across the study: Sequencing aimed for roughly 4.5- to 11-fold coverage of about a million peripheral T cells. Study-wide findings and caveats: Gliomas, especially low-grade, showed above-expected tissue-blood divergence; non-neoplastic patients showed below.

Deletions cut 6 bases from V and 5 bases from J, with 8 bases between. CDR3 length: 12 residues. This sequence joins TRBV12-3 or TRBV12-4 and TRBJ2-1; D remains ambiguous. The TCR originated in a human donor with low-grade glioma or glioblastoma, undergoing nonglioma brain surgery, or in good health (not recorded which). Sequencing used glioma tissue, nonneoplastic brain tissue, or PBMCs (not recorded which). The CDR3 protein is CASSPGHNEQFF. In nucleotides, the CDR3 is TGTGCCAGCAGCCCAGGACACAATGAGCAGTTCTTC.